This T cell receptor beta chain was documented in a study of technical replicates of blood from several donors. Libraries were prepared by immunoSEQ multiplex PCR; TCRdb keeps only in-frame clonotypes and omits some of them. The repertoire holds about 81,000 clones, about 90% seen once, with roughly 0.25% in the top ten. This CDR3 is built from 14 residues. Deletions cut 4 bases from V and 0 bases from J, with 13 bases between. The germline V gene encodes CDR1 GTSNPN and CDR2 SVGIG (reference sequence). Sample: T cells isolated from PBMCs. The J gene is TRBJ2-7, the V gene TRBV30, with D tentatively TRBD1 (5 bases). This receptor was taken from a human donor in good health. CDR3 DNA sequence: TGTGCCTGGACTCGACAGTTAAACTCCTACGAGCAGTACTTC. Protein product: CAWTRQLNSYEQYF.